These 31 T cell receptor beta chains share one sample of origin, sequenced in a study of regulatory T cells in long-lasting Graves disease. Time point in this sample: newly diagnosed GD, antithyroid drugs for less than 3 months. PBMCs were the source of the RNA used for TCR sequencing. Arm-PCR with iRepertoire HTBI primers amplified the CDR3 regions for these TCR beta libraries. MiXCR, applied by TCRdb to the multiplex PCR reads, yields one record per CDR3 protein. The sample holds more than 400,000 distinct CDR3 sequences, less than 20% seen once. These data were likewise used in another study, on T cells in Graves' hyperthyroidism and ophthalmopathy.

Here the sequenced sample was peripheral blood mononuclear cells (PBMCs), taken at new diagnosis, from a patient treated with antithyroid drugs. The receptors were sampled from a woman in her twenties or thirties with Graves disease.

This clonotype has ten or more counts. The CDR3 coding sequence is TGTGCCAGCAGCTTGGAAACCTCCGGGACTAGTAGAAGAGAGCAGTTCTTC. This sequence encodes CASSLETSGTSRREQFF. The chain carries TRBV5-6 and TRBJ2-1; the match to TRBD2 covers 8 bases. Trimming took 0 bases from V and 10 from J; bases not matched to a gene: 15. This CDR3 region has 17 residues. The V gene's germline CDR1 is SGHDT and CDR2 YYEEEE.

At least ten counts were recorded for this clonotype. V and J are TRBV4-1 and TRBJ2-5; 9 bases fit TRBD1. The CDR3 spans 16 residues. CDR1 is MGHRA and CDR2 is YSYEKL in the germline V gene. Trimming removed 1 base from V and 4 bases from J; junction bases left unmatched: 7. In DNA, the CDR3 is TGCGCCAGCAGCCAAGCGGACAGGGGCGCGGTAGAGACCCAGTACTTC. Protein: CASSQADRGAVETQYF.

This clonotype was found many times. This may be a read error, as it is one base from a much larger clone. The rearrangement links TRBV20-1 to TRBJ2-7; TRBD2 agrees at 8 bases. With 5 bases clipped from V and 7 bases from J, the junction kept 19 bases outside the gene matches. The germline V gene encodes CDR1 DFQATT and CDR2 SNEGSKA (reference sequence). This CDR3 has 16 amino acids. The CDR3 DNA reads TGCAGTGCTCCCCTCTCGGGAGGGGGTAAGCTGGGGGAGCAGTACTTC. It encodes CSAPLSGGGKLGEQYF.

This clonotype was recorded at least ten times. This chain connects TRBV6-1 to TRBJ1-2; 10 bases match TRBD1. CDR1 is MNHNS, CDR2 SASEGT, per germline. This CDR3 contains 14 residues. Trimming took 5 bases from V and 8 from J; bases not matched to a gene: 8. The CDR3 DNA sequence: TGTGCCAGCAGTCGAGCCGGGACAGGGGTCGGCTACACCTTC. Protein sequence: CASSRAGTGVGYTF.

The sample holds a few counts of this clonotype. The chain carries TRBV19 and TRBJ1-4; D unclear. V was cut by 9 bases and J by 0 bases, with 14 bases left in between. The germline V gene encodes CDR1 LNHDA and CDR2 SQIVND (reference sequence). The CDR3 length is 15 residues. CDR3 amino acids: CASNGRGTTNEKLFF. CDR3 bases: TGTGCCAGCAACGGGCGAGGGACAACTAATGAAAAACTGTTTTTT.

This clonotype was seen a few times. V is TRBV7-9 and J is TRBJ2-2; no reliable D call. The CDR3 covers 17 residues. Trimming took 3 bases from V and 0 from J, leaving 14 bases between them. Germline V gene sequence: CDR1 SEHNR, CDR2 FQNEAQ (reference sequence). CDR3 protein: CASSFSVGVANTGELFF. The CDR3 coding sequence is TGTGCCAGCAGCTTTTCGGTGGGCGTAGCGAACACCGGGGAGCTGTTTTTT.

This clonotype was detected ten times or more. The V call is TRBV28, the J call TRBJ2-7, with 7 bases matching TRBD2. CDR3 length: 16 residues. V was pared by 1 base and J by 6 bases, with 12 bases of the junction left unmatched. Germline V gives CDR1 MDHEN, CDR2 SYDVKM. Here the CDR3 DNA reads TGTGCCAGCAGTTTATCCGTAGCGGGCCTGGAGTCCGAGCAGTACTTC. This gives the protein CASSLSVAGLESEQYF.

This clonotype was recorded at least ten times. The rearrangement uses TRBV11-2 and TRBJ1-4; D gene unclear. Germline V CDR1 and CDR2: SGHAT, FQNNGV. The CDR3 consists of 14 residues. V was pared by 1 base and J by 6 bases, with 9 bases between. The CDR3, as DNA: TGTGCCAGCAGCTTAGCTCATCTTGATGAAAAACTGTTTTTT. Protein: CASSLAHLDEKLFF. Full variable domain (rest looked up from reference TRBV11-2 and TRBJ1-4): EAGVAQSPRYKIIEKRQSVAFWCNPISGHATLYWYQQILGQGPKLLIQFQNNGVVDDSQLPKDRFSAERLKGVDSTLKIQPAKLEDSAVYLCASSLAHLDEKLFFGSGTQLSVL.

V gene TRBV14 combines with J gene TRBJ2-1; 12 bases match TRBD2. CDR1 and CDR2 (germline): SGHDN, FVKESK. The CDR3 is 15 residues long. Unmatched junction bases numbered 5, after V lost 4 bases and J lost 7 bases. CDR3 region: CASSPTSGSINEQFF. In DNA form, the CDR3 reads TGTGCCAGCAGCCCGACTAGCGGGAGTATAAATGAGCAGTTCTTC.

This clonotype occurred a few times. The rearrangement links TRBV5-1 to TRBJ2-4, with 9 bases lining up with TRBD1. This CDR3 is 18 amino acids long. J gave up 3 bases and V 2 bases, and 12 bases lay outside the gene matches. The germline V gene encodes CDR1 SGHRS and CDR2 YFSETQ. The CDR3 region is CASSLRLGDRGNKNIQYF. DNA for the CDR3: TGCGCCAGCAGCTTACGACTGGGTGACAGGGGGAACAAAAACATTCAGTACTTC.

The V gene is TRBV11-3, the J gene TRBJ2-1; D gene uncertain. Germline V CDR1 and CDR2: SGHNT, YENEEA. The CDR3 consists of 12 residues. Trimming shortened V by 5 bases and J by 7 bases, and 9 bases separated the two germline ends. The CDR3 reads CASSPPENEQFF. CDR3 coding DNA: TGTGCCAGCAGCCCCCCCGAGAATGAGCAGTTCTTC.

This clonotype was seen at least ten times. This chain links TRBV10-3 with TRBJ2-5; 11 bases map to TRBD2. With 5 bases clipped from V and 1 base from J, the junction kept 3 bases outside the gene matches. Germline lookup yields CDR1 ENHRY and CDR2 SYGVKD. The length of the CDR3 is 15 residues. CDR3 DNA: TGTGCCATCAGTCCCGGGACTAGCGGCCAAGAGACCCAGTACTTC. Translated: CAISPGTSGQETQYF.

This clonotype has ten or more counts. The chain recombines TRBV12-3 or TRBV12-4 with TRBJ1-1; D remains ambiguous. V dropped 6 bases and J dropped 0 bases, with 14 bases sitting between them. This CDR3 has 15 residues. The DNA for the CDR3 is TGTGCCAGCAGCTACCCGGGAGGGATGAACACTGAAGCTTTCTTT. This sequence encodes CASSYPGGMNTEAFF.

This clonotype came up many times. The chain employs TRBV30 and TRBJ2-7; D call uncertain. CDR3 length: 14 residues. Trimming took 1 base from V and 5 from J, leaving 15 bases between them. Germline loops: CDR1 GTSNPN, CDR2 SVGIG (reference sequence). CDR3 sequence reads: CAWSAGSLVDEQYF. The CDR3 bases are TGTGCCTGGAGTGCGGGCAGCCTTGTAGACGAGCAGTACTTC. Full variable domain (remainder filled in from reference TRBV30 and TRBJ2-7): SQTIHQWPATLVQPVGSPLSLECTVEGTSNPNLYWYRQAAGRGLQLLFYSVGIGQISSEVPQNLSASRPQDRQFILSSKKLLLSDSGFYLCAWSAGSLVDEQYFGPGTRLTVT.

Concerning this clonotype itself: A much larger clone differs from this one at a single base, so this may be a read error. The chain carries TRBV11-2 and TRBJ1-1; TRBD1 matches 8 bases. CDR3 length: 15 residues. Losses at the gene ends were 6 bases for V and 4 bases for J; bases not matched to a gene: 10. Germline CDR1 reads SGHAT; CDR2 reads FQNNGV. In DNA, the CDR3 is TGTGCCAGCAGGTCCCGACAGGGGCCAGGCACTGAAGCTTTCTTT. Encoded protein: CASRSRQGPGTEAFF.

This chain uses TRBV20-1 with TRBJ2-7; D possibly uses TRBD1 or TRBD2 (5 bases each). V gave up 2 bases and J gave up 2 bases, with 16 bases separating them. The CDR3 has 15 amino acids. Germline CDR1 and CDR2: DFQATT and SNEGSKA (reference sequence). The CDR3 nucleotides read TGCAGTGCTAGAATGAGGGGACGGATGACCTACGAGCAGTACTTC. Translation: CSARMRGRMTYEQYF.

The sample holds one count of this clonotype. This sequence may be a read error, since a much larger clone differs from it by one base. The DNA of the CDR3 is TGTGCCAGCAGTTTCGTCAGAGGGACGGTAGGTGAAGCTTTCTTT. Residues: CASSFVRGTVGEAFF. The chain combines TRBV27 with TRBJ1-1, with D possibly matching TRBD1 (5 bases). Germline CDR1 MNHEY, CDR2 SMNVEV (reference sequence). Between the trimmed V and J ends, which lost 3 bases and 7 bases, there was a span of 18 bases. This CDR3 has 15 residues.

This clonotype was seen a handful of times. V gene TRBV10-3 combines with J gene TRBJ1-6, with D perhaps TRBD1 (6 bases). Germline values: CDR1 ENHRY, CDR2 SYGVKD. The CDR3 is 15 amino acids. The V and J ends lost 4 bases and 8 bases respectively, with 15 bases between them. CDR3 sequence: CAISGGTGKHSPLHF. The DNA of the CDR3 is TGTGCCATCAGTGGAGGTACAGGGAAACATTCACCCCTCCACTTT.

The chain employs TRBV9 and TRBJ2-1; D is perhaps TRBD2 (5 bases). This CDR3 has 14 amino acids. Germline values: CDR1 SGDLS, CDR2 YYNGEE. The V end lost 2 bases, the J end lost 6 bases, and 12 bases lay between the germline ends. The CDR3 DNA reads as TGTGCCAGCAGCGTGTGGTGGGAGAGCAATGAGCAGTTCTTC. Amino acid sequence: CASSVWWESNEQFF.

This chain connects TRBV25-1 to TRBJ1-2; D is ambiguous. The ends were cut back, 1 base at V and 8 bases at J, with 17 bases in the middle. Per the germline V gene, CDR1 is MGHDK and CDR2 is SYGVNS. This CDR3 is built from 15 residues. CDR3 sequence: CASSEWGGRSRGYTF. The CDR3 DNA reads TGTGCCAGCAGTGAATGGGGTGGGCGGTCGCGAGGCTACACCTTC.

The chain joins TRBV18 to TRBJ2-6; weak D call: TRBD2 (6 bases). Per germline, CDR1 KGHSH and CDR2 LQKENI. V lost 5 bases and J lost 1, with 18 bases in between. This CDR3 contains 18 residues. For the CDR3, the DNA is TGTGCCAGCTCATCGGGACTGGGTAAAACTTCTGGGGCCAACGTCCTGACTTTC. This encodes CASSSGLGKTSGANVLTF.

Turning to this clonotype: It is likely a read error: a sequence one base away is far more abundant. The rearrangement joins TRBV29-1 to TRBJ2-1; TRBD1 matches at 9 bases. J lost 10 bases, V lost 4 bases, and 8 bases had no gene match. Germline V gene sequence: CDR1 SQVTM, CDR2 ANQGSEA. This CDR3 spans 13 amino acids. Here the CDR3 reads CSVAGQGKHEQFF. CDR3 coding DNA: TGCAGCGTTGCTGGACAGGGGAAGCACGAGCAGTTCTTC.

In its sample, this clonotype was seen a few times. The genes are TRBV24-1 and TRBJ2-1; the D gene is possibly TRBD2 (5 bases). V was pared by 5 bases and J by 9 bases, with 13 bases between. The CDR3 totals 13 residues. From germline, CDR1 is KGHDR and CDR2 SFDVKD. As DNA, the CDR3 is TGTGCCACCAGTGTGTCGGGGAATCTTGAGCAGTTCTTC. Its translation is CATSVSGNLEQFF.

This clonotype was seen many times. The V gene is TRBV6-2 or TRBV6-3, the J gene TRBJ2-1, with a tentative D call TRBD2 (7 bases). With 8 bases removed from V and 2 bases from J, the gap between germline ends came to 19 bases. This CDR3 contains 16 residues. Germline loops: CDR1 MNHEY, CDR2 SVGEGT. The CDR3 reads CASLDGGGGPYNEQFF. The CDR3 bases are TGTGCCAGCCTAGACGGGGGCGGGGGCCCCTACAATGAGCAGTTCTTC.

This clonotype was detected many times. The V gene is TRBV18, the J gene TRBJ2-1; D perhaps matches TRBD1 (7 bases). CDR3 length: 17 residues. Germline CDR1 KGHSH, CDR2 LQKENI. The V and J ends lost 3 bases and 4 bases respectively, with 19 bases between them. The CDR3 is CASSPGGGIAGYNEQFF. CDR3 in DNA: TGTGCCAGCTCACCTGGAGGGGGCATCGCGGGATACAATGAGCAGTTCTTC.

The chain links TRBV11-2 to TRBJ2-1, with TRBD2 matching 15 bases. The germline V gene encodes CDR1 SGHAT and CDR2 FQNNGV. Trimming removed 5 bases from V and 9 bases from J; junction bases left unmatched: 5. This CDR3 spans 15 amino acids. CDR3 protein: CASSKGTSGRFEQFF. The DNA of the CDR3 is TGTGCCAGCAGCAAAGGGACTAGCGGGAGGTTTGAGCAGTTCTTC. The full variable domain, with the rest looked up from reference TRBV11-2 and TRBJ2-1, is EAGVAQSPRYKIIEKRQSVAFWCNPISGHATLYWYQQILGQGPKLLIQFQNNGVVDDSQLPKDRFSAERLKGVDSTLKIQPAKLEDSAVYLCASSKGTSGRFEQFFGPGTRLTVL.

The CDR3 DNA reads as TGCGCCAGCAGCCAAGAGGGACTAGTGAGGAGCTATGAGCAGTTCTTC. It encodes CASSQEGLVRSYEQFF. The chain combines TRBV4-1 with TRBJ2-1; 8 bases line up with TRBD2. The germline CDR1 and CDR2 sequences are MGHRA and YSYEKL. Germline trimming cut 0 bases from V and 8 bases from J; bases unmatched to any gene: 9. The CDR3 totals 16 residues.

This clonotype was picked up many times. V gene TRBV6-2 or TRBV6-3 combines with J gene TRBJ2-3; tentative D call: TRBD2 (5 bases). V was pared by 2 bases and J by 5 bases, with 29 bases between. Germline V lookup: CDR1 MNHEY, CDR2 SVGEGT. CDR3 size: 20 residues. CDR3 in amino acids: CASSYLQRVVAGKGGDTQYF. The CDR3 DNA follows: TGTGCCAGCAGTTACCTACAACGGGTGGTGGCGGGCAAGGGCGGAGATACGCAGTATTTT.

In its sample, this clonotype was seen many times. The chain couples TRBV5-1 to TRBJ2-1; D unclear. V was shortened by 2 bases and J by 10 bases, with 13 bases between the two germline ends. CDR3 length equals 13 residues. Per the germline V gene, CDR1 is SGHRS and CDR2 is YFSETQ. CDR3 bases: TGCGCCAGCAGCTTAAGGGCTAGTCGGGAGCAGTTCTTC. The encoded protein is CASSLRASREQFF.

This clonotype was observed at least ten times. This chain connects TRBV27 to TRBJ2-2, with 8 bases that match TRBD1. Germline CDR1 is MNHEY and CDR2 is SMNVEV (reference sequence). The CDR3 is made up of 17 amino acids. With V trimmed by 6 bases and J by 2 bases, 11 bases remained unmatched. CDR3 loop: CASSGDRGRRNTGELFF. Here the CDR3 DNA reads TGTGCCAGCAGCGGTGACAGGGGAAGAAGAAACACCGGGGAGCTGTTTTTT.

This clonotype was recorded at least ten times. This sequence joins TRBV20-1 and TRBJ1-2; D not certain. This CDR3 spans 11 amino acids. V was clipped by 4 bases and J by 0 bases, with 3 bases between them. Germline CDR1 DFQATT, CDR2 SNEGSKA (reference sequence). The CDR3 nucleotides read TGCAGTGCTAAGACTAACTATGGCTACACCTTC. Protein: CSAKTNYGYTF.